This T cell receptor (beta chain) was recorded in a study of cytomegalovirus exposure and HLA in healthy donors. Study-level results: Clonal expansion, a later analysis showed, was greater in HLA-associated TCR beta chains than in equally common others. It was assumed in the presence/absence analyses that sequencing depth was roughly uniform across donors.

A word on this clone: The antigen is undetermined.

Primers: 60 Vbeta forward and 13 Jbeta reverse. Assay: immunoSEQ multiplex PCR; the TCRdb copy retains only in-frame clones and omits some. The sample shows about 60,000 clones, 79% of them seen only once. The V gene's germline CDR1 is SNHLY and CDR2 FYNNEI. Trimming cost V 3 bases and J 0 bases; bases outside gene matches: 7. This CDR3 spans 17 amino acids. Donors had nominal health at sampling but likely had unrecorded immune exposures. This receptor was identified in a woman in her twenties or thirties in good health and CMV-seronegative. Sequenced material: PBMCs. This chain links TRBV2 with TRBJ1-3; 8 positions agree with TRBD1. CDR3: CASSEMGQAISGNTIYF. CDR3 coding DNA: TGTGCCAGCAGTGAGATGGGACAGGCTATCTCTGGAAACACCATATATTTT.